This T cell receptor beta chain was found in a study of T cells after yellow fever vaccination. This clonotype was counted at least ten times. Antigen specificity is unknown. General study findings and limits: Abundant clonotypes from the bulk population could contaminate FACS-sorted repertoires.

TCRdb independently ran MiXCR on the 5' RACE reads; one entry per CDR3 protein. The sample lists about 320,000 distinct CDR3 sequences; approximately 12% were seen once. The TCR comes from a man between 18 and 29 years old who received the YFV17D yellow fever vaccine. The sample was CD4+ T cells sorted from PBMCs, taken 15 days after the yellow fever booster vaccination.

The CDR3 DNA is TGTGCCAGCAGTAGATCCCGCCAGGCCGGGTGGTTGGAGCAGTACTTC. Its protein is CASSRSRQAGWLEQYF. This chain links TRBV2 with TRBJ2-7; no clear D gene. The V gene's germline CDR1 is SNHLY and CDR2 FYNNEI. This CDR3 spans 16 amino acids. Trimming removed 5 bases from V and 7 bases from J, with 24 bases in between. The variable domain in full, completed from reference TRBV2 and TRBJ2-7, reads EPEVTQTPSHQVTQMGQEVILRCVPISNHLYFYWYRQILGQKVEFLVSFYNNEISEKSEIFDDQFSVERPDGSNFTLKIRSTKLEDSAMYFCASSRSRQAGWLEQYFGPGTRLTVT.